This is a list of T cell receptor beta chains from one sample in a study of T cell responses to AZD1222 COVID-19 vaccine. Some clones are missing from TCRdb's copy, which holds only in-frame ones; the method was immunoSEQ multiplex PCR. The sample shows around 78,000 clones, over 75% of them seen only once. The sequencing here drew on peripheral blood, taken on day 0 of MenACWY control vaccination. Every receptor here comes from an adult in good health. CDR3s include the opening cysteine and the closing phenylalanine or tryptophan. D genes are given only for firm matches. Size tells how often a clone was seen (once, few, many) or the class of an expanded clone, and some rows leave it out.

NA,TRBJ2-3,TRBV5-1,NA,TGCGCCAGCAGCTTCCGGGGGTCGGAAGATACGCAGTATTTT,CASSFRGSEDTQYF
NA,TRBJ1-1,TRBV9,NA,TGTGCCAGCAGCGTGACAGTAAACACTGAAGCTTTCTTT,CASSVTVNTEAFF
NA,TRBJ1-1,TRBV4-1,NA,TGCGCCAGCAGCCCCCTACCTGACTTGGGGGTGAACACTGAAGCTTTCTTT,CASSPLPDLGVNTEAFF
NA,TRBJ2-5,TRBV30,TRBD2,TGTGCCTGGAGTTACACCGGGACTAGTAGAGAGACCCAGTACTTC,CAWSYTGTSRETQYF
NA,TRBJ2-3,TRBV2,TRBD2,TGTGCCAGCAATCCTCGTGTCGGGCGGGGGGGGACAGATACGCAGTATTTT,CASNPRVGRGGTDTQYF
NA,TRBJ2-7,TRBV25-1,NA,TGTGCCAGGTGGGTATACTCCTACGAGCAGTACTTC,CARWVYSYEQYF
NA,TRBJ2-5,TRBV7-2,TRBD2,TGTGCCAGCAGCCTTAGCGGGGGGGCCAGCAGAAAGACCCAGTACTTC,CASSLSGGASRKTQYF
NA,TRBJ1-2,TRBV7-9,TRBD1,TGTGCCAGCAGCTCCCGGGACAGGGAGGACTATGGCTACACCTTC,CASSSRDREDYGYTF
NA,TRBJ1-6,TRBV2,TRBD1,TGTGCCAGCAGGGGACAGGGCCAACATTCACCCCTCCACTTT,CASRGQGQHSPLHF
NA,TRBJ1-2,TRBV7-3,TRBD1,TGTGCCAGCAGCTCCACCGGGACAGGGGCAGGGGGCTACACCTTC,CASSSTGTGAGGYTF
NA,TRBJ1-2,TRBV3-1/TRBV3-2,NA,TGTGCCAGCAGCTACACAGGGATCGGCTACACCTTC,CASSYTGIGYTF
few,TRBJ2-1,TRBV20-1,NA,TGCAGTGCTAGAGCTTACCATGAGCAGTTCTTC,CSARAYHEQFF
NA,TRBJ1-3,TRBV24-1,TRBD1,TGTGCCACCAGTGACTCGGGACAGGGCGGAAACACCATATATTTT,CATSDSGQGGNTIYF
NA,TRBJ1-2,TRBV9,NA,TGTGCCAGCAGCGGCCCCGGACCGGCGGGCTACACCTTC,CASSGPGPAGYTF
NA,TRBJ1-6,TRBV30,TRBD1,TGTGCCTGGAGCCTAGGGACAGGGAGCAATTCACCCCTCCACTTT,CAWSLGTGSNSPLHF
NA,TRBJ2-5,TRBV29-1,NA,TGCAGCGTAGCCCAAGAGACCCAGTACTTC,CSVAQETQYF
once,TRBJ2-5,TRBV4-3,NA,TGCGCCAGCAGCCAAGACTCCCTGGGAGAGACCCAGTACTTC,CASSQDSLGETQYF
NA,TRBJ1-2,TRBV5-1,TRBD1,TGCGCCAGCAGATCGGACAGGTCGTACTATGGCTACACCTTC,CASRSDRSYYGYTF
NA,TRBJ1-3,TRBV6-5,NA,TGTGCCAGCAGCCGACTCCCGAGCTCTGGAAACACCATATATTTT,CASSRLPSSGNTIYF
NA,TRBJ2-2,TRBV5-1,NA,TGCGCCAGCAGCGCCGGGACCAGAGGCGGCGGGGAGCTGTTTTTT,CASSAGTRGGGELFF
once,TRBJ2-5,TRBV13,TRBD2,TGTGCCAGCAGCTTACCGGGAGGGGGGGAGACCCAGTACTTC,CASSLPGGGETQYF
NA,TRBJ1-6,TRBV4-3,TRBD1,TGCGCCAGCAGCCAGAGACAGGGGGATTCACCCCTCCACTTT,CASSQRQGDSPLHF
NA,TRBJ2-2,TRBV7-3,NA,TGTGCCACTTCTGACAAGAACACCGGGGAGCTGTTTTTT,CATSDKNTGELFF
NA,TRBJ2-2,TRBV30,NA,TGTGCCTGGAGAGTTCGGCGCTCAGGGGTAGCAGCGAACACCGGGGAGCTGTTTTTT,CAWRVRRSGVAANTGELFF
NA,TRBJ1-1,TRBV6-2/TRBV6-3,NA,TGTGCCAGCAGCGCGCAGGGATCGAGGGGCTCTGAAGCTTTCTTT,CASSAQGSRGSEAFF
NA,TRBJ1-4,TRBV5-6,NA,TGTGCCAGCAGCTTGCGGGCTAATGAAAAACTGTTTTTT,CASSLRANEKLFF
NA,TRBJ2-7,TRBV28,NA,TGTGCCGGGGGGACAGCGAGCTCCTACGAGCAGTACTTC,CAGGTASSYEQYF
few,TRBJ1-2,TRBV20-1,NA,TGCAGTGCTAGTCGGGGCGGGGACTATGGCTACACCTTC,CSASRGGDYGYTF
NA,TRBJ2-1,TRBV5-4,NA,TGTGCCAGCAGAGATGGAACGGCATACAATGAGCAGTTCTTC,CASRDGTAYNEQFF
NA,TRBJ1-2,TRBV11-1,TRBD1,TGTGCCAGCAGCCTTGGACAGGGGCTAAACTATGGCTACACCTTC,CASSLGQGLNYGYTF
NA,TRBJ2-5,TRBV7-2,NA,TGTGCCAGCAGCCTAACGGGGCCAAGCGGAGAGACCCAGTACTTC,CASSLTGPSGETQYF
NA,TRBJ1-3,TRBV23-1,TRBD1,TGCGCCAGCAGTCGGCAGGGACAGTTCTCTGGAAACACCATATATTTT,CASSRQGQFSGNTIYF
NA,TRBJ2-7,TRBV18,TRBD1,TGTGCCAGCTCACCAAGGGCGAGCCCCGGGACAGGGGTTAGAGGCGAGCAGTACTTC,CASSPRASPGTGVRGEQYF
NA,TRBJ1-4,TRBV5-1,NA,TGCGCCAGCAGCGTGGGCCTCCTATTTTCTTCCTCGAATGGGACTGAAAAACTGTTTTTT,CASSVGLLFSSSNGTEKLFF
NA,TRBJ2-3,TRBV6-4,NA,TGTGCCAGCAGTGTTGGAGCGATGGCAGATACGCAGTATTTT,CASSVGAMADTQYF
NA,TRBJ2-3,TRBV6-5,TRBD1,TGTGCCAGCAGAGATCCAGGGGGCACGCAGTATTTT,CASRDPGGTQYF
NA,TRBJ1-1,TRBV29-1,NA,TGCAGTACCAGGGTGGGGAACACTGAAGCTTTCTTT,CSTRVGNTEAFF
NA,TRBJ2-7,TRBV6-5,NA,TGTGCCAGCAGTTCCAGAGGCTTCTCCTACGAGCAGTACTTC,CASSSRGFSYEQYF
NA,TRBJ1-6,TRBV5-8,NA,TGTGCCAGCAGCTTGGGGGGGAGCTCCTATAATTCACCCCTCCACTTT,CASSLGGSSYNSPLHF
NA,TRBJ1-4,TRBV14,NA,TGTGCCAGCAGCCAAGATCGGGGGGGACTGGGTGAAAAACTGTTTTTT,CASSQDRGGLGEKLFF
NA,TRBJ1-1,TRBV6-5,NA,TGTGCCAGCAGTCCGAACGAGGGGGTTGGAGCTTTCTTT,CASSPNEGVGAFF
NA,TRBJ2-2,TRBV7-2,NA,TGTGCCAGCAGCCCAAGCTCATACAACACCGGGGAGCTGTTTTTT,CASSPSSYNTGELFF
NA,TRBJ1-4,TRBV2,NA,TGTGCCAGCAGTGAAAGTCAGCTTAATGAAAAACTGTTTTTT,CASSESQLNEKLFF
NA,TRBJ1-1,TRBV12-3/TRBV12-4,NA,TGTGCCAGCAGTGAACTATGGGGCACTGAAGCTTTCTTT,CASSELWGTEAFF
NA,TRBJ1-2,TRBV5-1,NA,TGCGCCAGCAGCTTGGCCGCGGGTTTTAACTATGGCTACACCTTC,CASSLAAGFNYGYTF
NA,TRBJ1-5,TRBV19,TRBD1,TGTGCCAGTAGGACAGGGACTAGCAATCAGCCCCAGCATTTT,CASRTGTSNQPQHF
once,TRBJ1-6,TRBV3-1/TRBV3-2,NA,TGTGCCAGCAGCCCGGGACTTTCCCGTTCACCCCTCCACTTT,CASSPGLSRSPLHF
once,TRBJ1-5,TRBV30,NA,TGTGCCTGGAGTGTTGTGGGGAAGCGCCAGCCCCAGCATTTT,CAWSVVGKRQPQHF
NA,TRBJ2-7,TRBV3-1/TRBV3-2,TRBD1,TGTGCCAGTTCGCAGGGGGCGAGGTTGCACGAGCAGTACTTC,CASSQGARLHEQYF
NA,TRBJ2-7,TRBV18,TRBD2,TGTGCCAGCTCACTCCCCGGGACTAGCGGCAGCTCCTACGAGCAGTACTTC,CASSLPGTSGSSYEQYF
NA,TRBJ2-7,TRBV11-2,NA,TGTGCCAGCAGCTTGAGTCAAATTACCTCCGAGCAGTACTTC,CASSLSQITSEQYF
few,TRBJ1-4,TRBV7-8,NA,TGTGCCAGCAGCCTTTCAGGCCTTACCGCAACTAATGAAAAACTGTTTTTT,CASSLSGLTATNEKLFF
NA,TRBJ2-1,TRBV5-1,TRBD2,TGCGCCAGTCGACAGGGGACTAGCGGGGCCCATTACAATGAGCAGTTCTTC,CASRQGTSGAHYNEQFF
NA,TRBJ1-5,TRBV30,NA,TGTGCCTGGAGCTTGACAGCGGATAATCAGCCCCAGCATTTT,CAWSLTADNQPQHF